This T cell receptor beta chain was captured by sequencing in a study of blood T cell repertoires in COVID-19. Across the study: Nucleic acid was either cDNA or gDNA, and it came from T cells, B-cell-depleted T cells, or PBMCs.

CDR1 is SGHVS and CDR2 is FQNEAQ in the germline V gene. V was pared by 4 bases and J by 6 bases, with 6 bases of the junction left unmatched. This CDR3 region has 17 residues. Study processing details: By means of reference gene primer amplification, nucleated cell counts were estimated. This table comes from immunoSEQ multiplex PCR, and its TCRdb copy is limited to in-frame clones, with some not included. V, J and clone size derive from that table, while D and trimming were established from the DNA sequence. The sample holds about 180,000 clones, 78% seen once. The sequenced sample was PBMCs or T cells enriched from blood (not recorded which). The sequence was collected from a woman in her fifties or sixties who had recovered from COVID-19. The rearrangement links TRBV7-8 to TRBJ2-2; 15 bases agree with TRBD2. The CDR3 sequence: CASSSRTSGRASGELFF. Here the CDR3 DNA reads TGTGCCAGCAGCTCTCGGACTAGCGGGAGGGCCTCCGGGGAGCTGTTTTTT.